One and the same sample provided the 13 T cell receptor beta chains below, sequenced in a study of shared clonotypes between healthy human individuals. TCRdb's table, derived via immunoSEQ multiplex PCR, lists solely in-frame clones and lacks some. The sample records about 2.3 million clones, about nine tenths being singletons. The sequencing input was naive CD4+ T cells from PBMCs. Subset specified: CD45RA+ positively selected. These receptors originate from a man between 18 and 35 years old in good health. Some clones in this sample may be carry-over from other donors' samples.

This sequence joins TRBV11-2 and TRBJ1-2, with D uncertain. Trimming removed 1 base at V and 4 bases at J, with 19 bases between. Germline V gene data show CDR1 as SGHAT and CDR2 as FQNNGV. This CDR3 contains 17 residues. The CDR3 loop reads CASSLARVTVGLYGYTF. As DNA, the CDR3 is TGTGCCAGCAGCTTAGCAAGGGTTACCGTGGGCCTCTATGGCTACACCTTC.

The J gene is TRBJ2-5, the V gene TRBV10-2, with 10 positions matching TRBD2. Germline V gene sequence: CDR1 WSHSY, CDR2 SAAADI. The length of the CDR3 is 17 residues. The ends lost 4 bases at V and 4 bases at J; junction bases unmatched: 12. The CDR3, as DNA: TGCGCCAGCAGTGGTACTAGCGGGGAAAGGAAGGGAGAGACCCAGTACTTC. Translation: CASSGTSGERKGETQYF.

V usage is TRBV5-1 and J usage is TRBJ2-1; possible D gene TRBD1, 5 bases. The CDR3 is made up of 13 amino acids. V shed 2 bases and J shed 5 bases, with 8 bases lying between them. Germline CDR1 is SGHRS and CDR2 is YFSETQ. The CDR3 nucleotides are TGCGCCAGCAGCTTCGACAGCAACAATGAGCAGTTCTTC. This sequence encodes CASSFDSNNEQFF.

The J gene is TRBJ1-1, the V gene TRBV30; 12 bases are a match to TRBD1. This CDR3 comprises 16 residues. The V segment lost 8 bases and the J segment 10 bases; nucleotides outside the gene matches: 20. Germline V gene data show CDR1 as GTSNPN and CDR2 as SVGIG (reference sequence). CDR3 in amino acids: CASLQFVRDRGLRAFF. The CDR3, as DNA: TGTGCCAGCTTACAGTTCGTGCGGGACAGGGGGCTGAGAGCTTTCTTT.

J is TRBJ1-1 and V is TRBV5-1; the D gene is possibly TRBD1 (6 bases). Germline assignment: CDR1 SGHRS and CDR2 YFSETQ. This CDR3 region has 16 residues. Trimming left V 0 bases short and J 0 bases short, with 12 bases between. In DNA form, the CDR3 reads TGCGCCAGCAGCTTGGCGAACAGGGCCCTGAACACTGAAGCTTTCTTT. Protein product: CASSLANRALNTEAFF. Based on the CDR3 plus reference TRBV5-1 and TRBJ1-1, the full variable domain is KAGVTQTPRYLIKTRGQQVTLSCSPISGHRSVSWYQQTPGQGLQFLFEYFSETQRNKGNFPGRFSGRQFSNSRSEMNVSTLELGDSALYLCASSLANRALNTEAFFGQGTRLTVV.

The chain uses TRBV21-1 and TRBJ1-2. TRBV21-1 is a known pseudogene. The CDR3 runs 17 residues. CDR3 loop: CASSQRAGGTHNYGYTF. In nucleotides, the CDR3 is TGTGCCAGCAGCCAAAGGGCGGGGGGAACTCACAACTATGGCTACACCTTC.

The rearrangement links TRBV12-5 to TRBJ2-2, with D perhaps assigned TRBD1 or TRBD2 (5 bases each). The germline V and J ends were trimmed by 6 bases and 4 bases, with 15 bases remaining between them. The CDR3 sequence is 15 residues long. Germline V gene data show CDR1 as LGHNT and CDR2 as FRNRAP. The CDR3 DNA is TGTGCTAGTGGCAAAGCGGAGAGGGGCACCGGGGAGCTGTTTTTT. Its protein product is CASGKAERGTGELFF.

This chain connects TRBV7-2 to TRBJ1-4, with 7 bases matching TRBD1. This CDR3 comprises 14 residues. V dropped 3 bases and J dropped 8; count of bases not matched to a gene: 6. Looked up from germline, CDR1 is SGHTA and CDR2 is FQGNSA. This chain's CDR3 is CASSFRGPDEKLFF. In DNA, the CDR3 is TGTGCCAGCAGCTTTAGGGGGCCCGACGAAAAACTGTTTTTT.

This rearrangement joins TRBV10-3 to TRBJ2-1, with TRBD1 as a possible D gene (7 bases). Trimming took 2 bases from V and 3 from J, leaving 20 bases between them. The CDR3 totals 18 residues. Germline CDR1 reads ENHRY; CDR2 reads SYGVKD. In DNA, the CDR3 is TGTGCCATCAGTGAGGCGACTGAGGCAGGGGGGATCTACAATGAGCAGTTCTTC. Translation: CAISEATEAGGIYNEQFF.

The chain employs TRBV30 and TRBJ2-5, with D perhaps TRBD1 (6 bases). From germline, CDR1 is GTSNPN and CDR2 SVGIG (reference sequence). Trimming stripped 3 bases from V and 4 bases from J, with 12 bases between. The CDR3 has 13 residues. The CDR3 is CAWRRDTLETQYF. For the CDR3, the DNA is TGTGCCTGGAGGAGGGACACCCTAGAGACCCAGTACTTC.

This clone was recorded a few times. This sequence joins TRBV14 and TRBJ2-1; possibly TRBD1 or TRBD2 for D (5 bases each). V dropped 5 bases and J dropped 4 bases, with 12 bases sitting between them. Germline CDR1 and CDR2: SGHDN and FVKESK. The length of the CDR3 is 14 residues. CDR3 in DNA: TGTGCCAGCAGCTCCCGGGACGGTTACAATGAGCAGTTCTTC. It yields the protein CASSSRDGYNEQFF.

This clone was found a few times. This chain connects TRBV29-1 to TRBJ1-1; no reliable D call. V lost 2 bases and J 0 bases, leaving 7 bases between the germline ends. The CDR3 is 13 residues long. Germline-derived CDR1 and CDR2 are SQVTM and ANQGSEA. Written as DNA, the CDR3 is TGCAGCGTTGAACTCGAGATGAACACTGAAGCTTTCTTT. Its translation: CSVELEMNTEAFF.

V is TRBV4-1 and J is TRBJ2-5; 11 bases are shared with TRBD2. The CDR3 covers 20 residues. The V and J ends lost 1 base and 1 base, in that order; junction bases with no gene match: 14. From germline, CDR1 is MGHRA and CDR2 YSYEKL. CDR3 protein: CASSQVSRLAGWGFQETQYF. CDR3 bases: TGCGCCAGCAGCCAAGTGTCGCGACTAGCGGGATGGGGGTTCCAAGAGACCCAGTACTTC.